This T cell receptor beta chain was documented in a study of blood T cell repertoires in COVID-19. Across the study: In each case, the material was cDNA or gDNA derived from T cells, B-cell-depleted T cells, or PBMCs.

Method: immunoSEQ multiplex PCR; TCRdb's copy keeps in-frame clones and lacks some. This table has roughly 420,000 clones, 88% appearing once. This clone was seen repeatedly, ten times or more. CDR3 length equals 15 residues. V was clipped by 4 bases and J by 5 bases; unmatched bases: 9. Germline CDR1 and CDR2: SGHRS and YFSETQ. The sample was PBMCs or T cells enriched from blood (not recorded which). The TCR comes from a woman in her twenties or thirties with acute COVID-19. This chain joins TRBV5-1 and TRBJ1-1, with TRBD1 matching 9 bases. The CDR3 is CASSTTGTGRTEAFF. CDR3 sequence (DNA): TGCGCCAGCAGCACGACCGGGACAGGGAGGACTGAAGCTTTCTTT.